Listed below are T cell receptor beta chains from one sample, sequenced in a study of T cells after yellow fever vaccination. TCRdb re-called the 5' RACE reads through MiXCR, storing one row per CDR3 protein. The sample has 300,000 to 450,000 distinct CDR3 sequences; under 7.5% are singletons. The sample consisted of PBMCs, taken 5 days after the yellow fever booster vaccination. The receptor set was obtained from a man younger than 40 who received the YFV17D yellow fever vaccine. Both conserved end residues are part of each CDR3. Each record gives: J gene, clone size, V gene, D gene, CDR3 protein, CDR3 DNA. A D gene is named only where the DNA matches it firmly. Clone size is stated in some rows and not others, as once, few, many or a class when expanded.

j_gene: TRBJ1-6
abundance: -
v_gene: TRBV6-5
d_gene: -
CDR3aa: CASSYSGRGPNSPLHF
CDR3nt: TGTGCCAGCAGTTACTCGGGAAGGGGACCTAATTCACCCCTCCACTTT

j_gene: TRBJ1-4
abundance: -
v_gene: TRBV20-1
d_gene: TRBD1
CDR3aa: CCASPATGGLTNEKLFF
CDR3nt: TGCTGTGCTAGTCCAGCGACAGGGGGCTTAACTAATGAAAAACTGTTTTTT

j_gene: TRBJ2-7
abundance: -
v_gene: TRBV3-1
d_gene: -
CDR3aa: CATSPTRTNSYEQYF
CDR3nt: TGTGCCACCAGCCCCACAAGGACAAACTCCTACGAGCAGTACTTC

j_gene: TRBJ1-1
abundance: -
v_gene: TRBV7-8
d_gene: TRBD1
CDR3aa: CASSTPRGQVNTEAFF
CDR3nt: TGTGCCAGCAGCACTCCGAGGGGACAGGTGAACACTGAAGCTTTCTTT

j_gene: TRBJ2-5
abundance: many
v_gene: TRBV5-6
d_gene: -
CDR3aa: CASSPYGAKETQYF
CDR3nt: TGTGCCAGCAGCCCCTACGGAGCGAAAGAGACCCAGTACTTC

j_gene: TRBJ1-2
abundance: few
v_gene: TRBV7-9
d_gene: TRBD1
CDR3aa: CASSEQGARYYGYTF
CDR3nt: TGTGCCAGCAGCGAACAGGGGGCGCGCTACTATGGCTACACCTTC

j_gene: TRBJ2-3
abundance: many
v_gene: TRBV7-8
d_gene: -
CDR3aa: CASSLEGARASTDTQYF
CDR3nt: TGTGCCAGCAGCTTAGAAGGCGCTAGGGCTAGCACAGATACGCAGTATTTT

j_gene: TRBJ2-5
abundance: -
v_gene: TRBV2
d_gene: TRBD1
CDR3aa: CASSAYRGLVETQYF
CDR3nt: TGTGCCAGCAGTGCGTACAGGGGGCTGGTAGAGACCCAGTACTTC

j_gene: TRBJ2-1
abundance: -
v_gene: TRBV20-1
d_gene: -
CDR3aa: CSATAGAGWVNEQFF
CDR3nt: TGCAGTGCTACCGCGGGGGCGGGATGGGTCAATGAGCAGTTCTTC

j_gene: TRBJ2-1
abundance: many
v_gene: TRBV7-9
d_gene: TRBD2
CDR3aa: CASSPGVAGGSNEQFF
CDR3nt: TGTGCCAGCAGCCCAGGGGTAGCGGGAGGGTCCAATGAGCAGTTCTTC

j_gene: TRBJ1-1
abundance: -
v_gene: TRBV10-3
d_gene: -
CDR3aa: CAISEMNTEAFF
CDR3nt: TGTGCCATCAGTGAGATGAACACTGAAGCTTTCTTT

j_gene: TRBJ2-3
abundance: -
v_gene: TRBV7-3
d_gene: TRBD2
CDR3aa: CASSSESTSGRYTQYF
CDR3nt: TGTGCCAGCAGCTCCGAATCGACTAGCGGGAGATATACGCAGTATTTT

j_gene: TRBJ2-4
abundance: few
v_gene: TRBV6-2/TRBV6-3
d_gene: TRBD1
CDR3aa: CASSSSTGTPAKNIQYF
CDR3nt: TGTGCCAGCAGTTCGTCGACAGGGACGCCGGCCAAAAACATTCAGTACTTC

j_gene: TRBJ2-2
abundance: many
v_gene: TRBV7-7
d_gene: -
CDR3aa: CASKGAHNTGELFF
CDR3nt: TGTGCCAGCAAGGGAGCTCACAACACCGGGGAGCTGTTTTTT

j_gene: TRBJ2-7
abundance: many
v_gene: TRBV28
d_gene: -
CDR3aa: CASSDWSYEQYF
CDR3nt: TGTGCCAGCAGCGACTGGTCCTACGAGCAGTACTTC

j_gene: TRBJ1-6
abundance: -
v_gene: TRBV18
d_gene: -
CDR3aa: CASSSREDSPLHF
CDR3nt: TGTGCCAGCTCATCCCGAGAGGATTCACCCCTCCACTTT

j_gene: TRBJ2-5
abundance: few
v_gene: TRBV20-1
d_gene: TRBD2
CDR3aa: CSASQTEREDRETQYF
CDR3nt: TGCAGTGCTAGCCAGACTGAGCGGGAGGATCGGGAGACCCAGTACTTC

j_gene: TRBJ2-7
abundance: many
v_gene: TRBV7-2
d_gene: TRBD2
CDR3aa: CASSLGLAGGEQYF
CDR3nt: TGTGCCAGCAGCCTAGGACTAGCGGGAGGCGAGCAGTACTTC

j_gene: TRBJ2-5
abundance: few
v_gene: TRBV20-1
d_gene: TRBD1
CDR3aa: CSADQSGRGHEETQYF
CDR3nt: TGCAGTGCTGACCAGAGTGGCAGGGGGCACGAAGAGACCCAGTACTTC

j_gene: TRBJ2-7
abundance: many
v_gene: TRBV28
d_gene: TRBD1
CDR3aa: CASSPNRGRVADEQYF
CDR3nt: TGTGCCAGCAGTCCGAACAGGGGGCGCGTTGCGGACGAGCAGTACTTC

j_gene: TRBJ2-1
abundance: -
v_gene: TRBV29-1
d_gene: TRBD2
CDR3aa: CSVAAGFTNEQFF
CDR3nt: TGCAGCGTTGCAGCGGGGTTTACGAATGAGCAGTTCTTC

j_gene: TRBJ2-2
abundance: many
v_gene: TRBV5-1
d_gene: TRBD2
CDR3aa: CASSGGLAETGELFF
CDR3nt: TGCGCCAGCAGCGGGGGACTAGCAGAGACCGGGGAGCTGTTTTTT